This TCR beta chain was captured by sequencing in a study of blood T cells in healthy people across ages. Study-wide results and caveats: No one knew whether donors had CMV, which possibly confounded expanded clonotype changes.

A note on this clonotype: The antigen remains undetermined. An end of the junction does not agree with germline; a read error may underlie this.

Sample-barcoded 5' priming and a J-beta primer mix drove a second PCR of roughly 7 to 11 cycles. Every cDNA molecule carried a tag from a template-switch adaptor bearing 12 random nucleotides. Researchers report that each sample yielded at least 2.5 million CDR3-containing paired-end reads. TCRdb called the 5' RACE reads again in MiXCR, with one record for every CDR3 protein. The repertoire holds around 580,000 distinct CDR3 sequences, more than 45% seen once, with 20% to 25% in the top ten. Germline lookup yields CDR1 MNHEY and CDR2 SVGAGI. The CDR3 consists of 15 residues. The rearrangement uses TRBV6-5 and TRBJ2-7; D could derive from TRBD1 or TRBD2 (6 bases each). The TCR comes from a man older than 75 in good health. Sequenced: blood. In DNA form, the CDR3 reads TGTGCCAGCGGTTCCGCGGGACACCAGATCTACGAACAGTACTTC. This encodes CASGSAGHQIYEQYF.